Listed below are T cell receptor beta chains from one sample, sequenced in a study of blood T cell repertoires in COVID-19. Some clones are missing from TCRdb's copy, which holds only in-frame ones; the method was immunoSEQ multiplex PCR. The data show around 100,000 clones, roughly four fifths seen once. Sequenced: peripheral blood. These receptors were taken from a man between 60 and 75 years old with acute or convalescent COVID-19. Each CDR3 is given with its conserved first and last residue. Each record gives: J gene, CDR3 length, clone size, V gene, D gene, CDR3 protein, CDR3 DNA. The D gene is left open where the match is weak. Expanded clones are given a class, and other clones once, few, many or no size at all.

j_call: TRBJ2-7; cdr3_length: 17; clone_size: NA; v_call: TRBV13; d_call: NA; cdr3_aa: CASSGRGLTGLYGEQYF; cdr3_nt: TGTGCCAGCAGCGGCCGTGGTCTCACAGGCCTGTATGGGGAGCAGTACTTC
j_call: TRBJ2-2; cdr3_length: 13; clone_size: once; v_call: TRBV6-2/TRBV6-3; d_call: NA; cdr3_aa: CASSYGRPGELFF; cdr3_nt: TGTGCCAGCAGTTACGGGAGGCCCGGGGAGCTGTTTTTT
j_call: TRBJ1-5; cdr3_length: 14; clone_size: NA; v_call: TRBV5-8; d_call: TRBD1; cdr3_aa: CASSTRQGNQPQHF; cdr3_nt: TGTGCCAGCAGCACGAGACAGGGGAATCAGCCCCAGCATTTT
j_call: TRBJ2-5; cdr3_length: 13; clone_size: NA; v_call: TRBV7-3; d_call: NA; cdr3_aa: CASSLFERETQYF; cdr3_nt: TGTGCCAGCAGCCTCTTCGAGCGGGAGACCCAGTACTTC
j_call: TRBJ1-2; cdr3_length: 14; clone_size: NA; v_call: TRBV5-1; d_call: NA; cdr3_aa: CASSSLAANYGYTF; cdr3_nt: TGCGCCAGCAGCTCCTTAGCAGCCAACTATGGCTACACCTTC
j_call: TRBJ2-2; cdr3_length: 15; clone_size: few; v_call: TRBV27; d_call: TRBD1; cdr3_aa: CASRGQGANTGELFF; cdr3_nt: TGTGCCAGCAGGGGACAGGGGGCAAACACCGGGGAGCTGTTTTTT
j_call: TRBJ1-5; cdr3_length: 18; clone_size: NA; v_call: TRBV19; d_call: TRBD1; cdr3_aa: CASSIVAGGGRGNQPQHF; cdr3_nt: TGTGCCAGTAGTATAGTTGCGGGAGGGGGCCGGGGCAATCAGCCCCAGCATTTT
j_call: TRBJ1-1; cdr3_length: 14; clone_size: NA; v_call: TRBV24-1; d_call: NA; cdr3_aa: CATSDSWEGTEAFF; cdr3_nt: TGTGCCACCAGTGATTCCTGGGAGGGCACTGAAGCTTTCTTT
j_call: TRBJ2-3; cdr3_length: 16; clone_size: NA; v_call: TRBV15; d_call: TRBD1; cdr3_aa: CATSRDRGLGKDTQYF; cdr3_nt: TGTGCCACCAGCAGAGACAGGGGGTTAGGGAAGGATACGCAGTATTTT
j_call: TRBJ2-6; cdr3_length: 16; clone_size: NA; v_call: TRBV4-1; d_call: NA; cdr3_aa: CASSQDAGTGANVLTF; cdr3_nt: TGCGCCAGCAGCCAAGATGCGGGGACGGGGGCCAACGTCCTGACTTTC
j_call: TRBJ1-2; cdr3_length: 13; clone_size: NA; v_call: TRBV18; d_call: NA; cdr3_aa: CASSPPGSRDYTF; cdr3_nt: TGTGCCAGCTCACCGCCGGGATCAAGGGACTACACCTTC
j_call: TRBJ1-6; cdr3_length: 16; clone_size: once; v_call: TRBV19; d_call: TRBD1; cdr3_aa: CASSIRRTGGNSPLHF; cdr3_nt: TGTGCCAGTAGTATTAGAAGGACAGGGGGCAATTCACCCCTCCACTTT
j_call: TRBJ2-1; cdr3_length: 15; clone_size: NA; v_call: TRBV6-5; d_call: NA; cdr3_aa: CASKISGRAYNEQFF; cdr3_nt: TGTGCCAGCAAAATTAGCGGCAGGGCCTACAATGAGCAGTTCTTC
j_call: TRBJ2-1; cdr3_length: 11; clone_size: NA; v_call: TRBV30; d_call: NA; cdr3_aa: CAWRGLLEQFF; cdr3_nt: TGTGCCTGGAGGGGCCTCTTGGAGCAGTTCTTC
j_call: TRBJ2-2; cdr3_length: 16; clone_size: NA; v_call: TRBV24-1; d_call: TRBD1; cdr3_aa: CATSDVTGGYTGELFF; cdr3_nt: TGTGCCACCAGTGATGTGACAGGGGGATACACCGGGGAGCTGTTTTTT
j_call: TRBJ2-7; cdr3_length: 13; clone_size: NA; v_call: TRBV6-2/TRBV6-3; d_call: NA; cdr3_aa: CASSYLASYEQYF; cdr3_nt: TGTGCCAGCAGTTACTTGGCTTCCTACGAGCAGTACTTC
j_call: TRBJ2-1; cdr3_length: 15; clone_size: NA; v_call: TRBV9; d_call: NA; cdr3_aa: CASSVARVSDNEQFF; cdr3_nt: TGTGCCAGCAGCGTAGCCAGGGTGTCGGACAATGAGCAGTTCTTC
j_call: TRBJ1-2; cdr3_length: 15; clone_size: NA; v_call: TRBV7-9; d_call: TRBD1; cdr3_aa: CASSSEGTGVGGYTF; cdr3_nt: TGTGCCAGCAGCTCAGAGGGCACAGGGGTCGGTGGCTACACCTTC
j_call: TRBJ1-1; cdr3_length: 14; clone_size: NA; v_call: TRBV4-1; d_call: TRBD1; cdr3_aa: CASSLPSGGTEAFF; cdr3_nt: TGCGCCAGCAGCCTTCCTTCAGGGGGCACTGAAGCTTTCTTT
j_call: TRBJ1-1; cdr3_length: 15; clone_size: few; v_call: TRBV10-1; d_call: NA; cdr3_aa: CASSLDSLSNTEAFF; cdr3_nt: TGCGCCAGCAGTTTGGACAGCCTATCGAACACTGAAGCTTTCTTT